This TCR beta chain was recovered during a study of T-cell memory formation after mild COVID-19. Findings and limits, study-wide: The appearance of some responding clones in pre-infection memory suggested that cross-reactive memory joined.

Constant-segment primers and 5'RACE yielded cDNA libraries for TCR alpha and TCR beta, each carrying sample barcodes and UMIs. Each CDR3 protein gets one entry after TCRdb re-called the 5' RACE reads with MiXCR. This table has around 260,000 distinct CDR3 sequences, around 15% appearing once. This clonotype was picked up a small number of times. Its antigen is as yet unknown. The length of the CDR3 is 14 residues. Germline lookup yields CDR1 SQVTM and CDR2 ANQGSEA. V lost 7 bases and J lost 1, with 15 bases in between. This clonotype originated in a man between 18 and 35 years old who had mild COVID-19 (a few samples of this study predate the infection). Cell type and time point are not known. The rearrangement uses TRBV29-1 and TRBJ2-3; tentative D call: TRBD2 (6 bases). Source material: PBMCs or a T cell subset sorted from them (not recorded which). This chain's CDR3 is CSAEGGGGTDTQYF. The CDR3 nucleotides are TGCAGCGCCGAGGGAGGAGGTGGCACAGATACGCAGTATTTT.